This T cell receptor beta chain was recorded in a study of blood T cell repertoires in COVID-19. Background on the study: Specimens from acute and convalescent COVID-19 originated in the United States, Italy and Spain. The cDNA or gDNA used as material had been derived from T cells, B-cell-depleted T cells, or PBMCs.

Using immunoSEQ multiplex PCR, the repertoire was profiled, and TCRdb retains in-frame clones only, with some absent. Found here are around 200,000 clones, approximately 87% of them singletons; the top ten hold about 6%. V lost 5 bases and J lost 3; bases outside the gene matches: 4. The germline V gene encodes CDR1 SGHTA and CDR2 FQGTGA. This CDR3 is built from 14 residues. V is TRBV7-3 and J is TRBJ1-2, with 9 bases matching TRBD1. Sequenced material: peripheral blood. This clonotype originated in a man aged 55 to 70 who had recovered from COVID-19. The CDR3 region has the DNA TGTGCCAGCAGCCCAACAGGGGGCGACTATGGCTACACCTTC. It encodes CASSPTGGDYGYTF.